The rows below give T cell receptor beta chains drawn from one sample of a study of CD8 T cells in ankylosing spondylitis. A single record per CDR3 protein comes from TCRdb applying MiXCR to the 5' RACE reads. Of about 360,000 distinct CDR3 sequences in the sample, 20% are singletons; the top ten hold around 13%. Specimen: blood, either unsorted or a sorted T cell fraction (not recorded which). The receptors were gathered from a male donor with ankylosing spondylitis or in good health (not recorded which). Both conserved end residues are part of each CDR3. Fields, in order: clone size, V gene, J gene, D gene, CDR3 DNA, CDR3 protein. D genes are given only for firm matches. Some rows mark clone size as missing; the rest say once, few, many or name a class of expanded clone.

clone size: few
V gene: TRBV15
J gene: TRBJ1-1
D gene: .
CDR3 DNA: TGTGCCACCAACGAGGAGGTCGGCGACACTGAAGCTTTCTTT
CDR3 protein: CATNEEVGDTEAFF

clone size: once
V gene: TRBV5-6
J gene: TRBJ2-7
D gene: TRBD2
CDR3 DNA: TGTGCCAGCAGCCCGGGGACTAGTCTCTACGAGCAGTACTTC
CDR3 protein: CASSPGTSLYEQYF

clone size: few
V gene: TRBV5-6
J gene: TRBJ2-5
D gene: .
CDR3 DNA: TGTGCCAGCAGCTTATTCGGACACCAAGAGACCCAGTACTTC
CDR3 protein: CASSLFGHQETQYF

clone size: .
V gene: TRBV10-2
J gene: TRBJ2-6
D gene: .
CDR3 DNA: TGCGCCAGCAGCGATGTAGGCTCCTTGAACGTCCTGACTTTC
CDR3 protein: CASSDVGSLNVLTF

clone size: .
V gene: TRBV9
J gene: TRBJ2-1
D gene: .
CDR3 DNA: TGTGCCAGCAACACGGGCCCCGGACAGAGCTCCTACAATGAGCAGTTCTTC
CDR3 protein: CASNTGPGQSSYNEQFF

clone size: .
V gene: TRBV4-1
J gene: TRBJ1-4
D gene: .
CDR3 DNA: TGCGCCAGCAGCCAATGGCAGGCGTTTGGTGAAAAACTGTTTTTT
CDR3 protein: CASSQWQAFGEKLFF

clone size: .
V gene: TRBV5-6
J gene: TRBJ2-7
D gene: .
CDR3 DNA: TGTGCCAGCAGCTTCGGGGGCGAAGTCGAGCAGTACTTC
CDR3 protein: CASSFGGEVEQYF

clone size: many
V gene: TRBV27
J gene: TRBJ1-1
D gene: TRBD1
CDR3 DNA: TGTGCCAGCAGTTCCCGCTTACCCGGGACAGGGGGCCACAACACTGAAGCTTTCTTT
CDR3 protein: CASSSRLPGTGGHNTEAFF

clone size: .
V gene: TRBV27
J gene: TRBJ1-1
D gene: .
CDR3 DNA: TGTGCCAGCAGATCACCGGGGGCTGAAGCTTTCTTT
CDR3 protein: CASRSPGAEAFF

clone size: .
V gene: TRBV7-9
J gene: TRBJ1-1
D gene: TRBD1
CDR3 DNA: TGTGCCAGCAGCCCCCGGACAGGGGGCAGGACTGAAGCTTTCTTT
CDR3 protein: CASSPRTGGRTEAFF

clone size: .
V gene: TRBV29-1
J gene: TRBJ2-1
D gene: .
CDR3 DNA: TGCAGCTCCGGAATCAATGAGCAGTTCTTC
CDR3 protein: CSSGINEQFF

clone size: .
V gene: TRBV9
J gene: TRBJ2-2
D gene: TRBD1
CDR3 DNA: TGTGCCAGCAGCGGAGAGACAGGGGTGGGCGGGGAGCTGTTTTTT
CDR3 protein: CASSGETGVGGELFF

clone size: .
V gene: TRBV7-9
J gene: TRBJ2-1
D gene: .
CDR3 DNA: TGTGCCAGCAGCCAGAACTGGGAAAATGAGCAGTTCTTC
CDR3 protein: CASSQNWENEQFF

clone size: .
V gene: TRBV6-1
J gene: TRBJ2-5
D gene: TRBD1
CDR3 DNA: TGTGCCAGCAGTATAGACGGACAGGGAAGGAGAGAGACCCAGTACTTC
CDR3 protein: CASSIDGQGRRETQYF

clone size: .
V gene: TRBV20-1
J gene: TRBJ2-7
D gene: .
CDR3 DNA: TGCAGTGCTAGAGACCAGGTGGGGGGGCAGTACTTC
CDR3 protein: CSARDQVGGQYF

clone size: few
V gene: TRBV11-2
J gene: TRBJ2-7
D gene: .
CDR3 DNA: TGTGCCAGCAGCCTGGGAAGTCCCGTCTTGAACGAGCAGTACTTC
CDR3 protein: CASSLGSPVLNEQYF

clone size: .
V gene: TRBV29-1
J gene: TRBJ1-1
D gene: TRBD1
CDR3 DNA: TGCAGCGCGGGACAGGGCCTGAACACTGAAGCTTTCTTT
CDR3 protein: CSAGQGLNTEAFF

clone size: .
V gene: TRBV4-1
J gene: TRBJ2-7
D gene: .
CDR3 DNA: TGCGCCAGCAGCCAAGCTCCGGGAGAGCCCTACGAGCAGTACTTC
CDR3 protein: CASSQAPGEPYEQYF

clone size: few
V gene: TRBV7-9
J gene: TRBJ2-5
D gene: TRBD2
CDR3 DNA: TGTGCCAGCAGCAAAGTAGCGGGGGGCCAAGAGACCCAGTACTTC
CDR3 protein: CASSKVAGGQETQYF

clone size: few
V gene: TRBV4-1
J gene: TRBJ2-7
D gene: .
CDR3 DNA: TGCGCCAGCAGCCTCAATGGTCTACCGTCCGACGAGCAGTACTTC
CDR3 protein: CASSLNGLPSDEQYF

clone size: .
V gene: TRBV11-2
J gene: TRBJ2-3
D gene: TRBD1
CDR3 DNA: TGTGCCAGCAGCCGGATCTCGGGACAGGGTCGTTCAGATGGGTTTTCAGATACGCAGTATTTT
CDR3 protein: CASSRISGQGRSDGFSDTQYF

clone size: .
V gene: TRBV12-3/TRBV12-4
J gene: TRBJ2-3
D gene: .
CDR3 DNA: TGTGCCAGCAGTTTCGCGGGCCCAGATACGCAGTATTTT
CDR3 protein: CASSFAGPDTQYF

clone size: many
V gene: TRBV12-3/TRBV12-4
J gene: TRBJ2-3
D gene: .
CDR3 DNA: TGTGCCAGCAGTTTAATTAGGGGGATAGCGGATACGCAGTATTTT
CDR3 protein: CASSLIRGIADTQYF

clone size: .
V gene: TRBV25-1
J gene: TRBJ2-7
D gene: .
CDR3 DNA: TGTGCCAGCAGTGAGAGTGGGCCCGCGGTTTCCTTC
CDR3 protein: CASSESGPAVSF

clone size: .
V gene: TRBV12-3/TRBV12-4
J gene: TRBJ2-5
D gene: TRBD2
CDR3 DNA: TGTGCCAGCAGCCAAACTAGCGGGGGGTCGAGGGAGACCCAGTACTTC
CDR3 protein: CASSQTSGGSRETQYF

clone size: many
V gene: TRBV12-3/TRBV12-4
J gene: TRBJ1-1
D gene: .
CDR3 DNA: TGTGCCAGCAGTGGGAGGGTGGACGGCACTGAAGCTTTCTTT
CDR3 protein: CASSGRVDGTEAFF

clone size: .
V gene: TRBV6-5
J gene: TRBJ2-7
D gene: .
CDR3 DNA: TGTGCCAGCATTTTAGAGGGGGGGCTCAACGAGCAGTACTTC
CDR3 protein: CASILEGGLNEQYF

clone size: .
V gene: TRBV28
J gene: TRBJ2-6
D gene: .
CDR3 DNA: TGTGCCAGCACGGAGGGCTCCTTGCTTCGACCTGGGGCCAACGTCCTGACTTTC
CDR3 protein: CASTEGSLLRPGANVLTF

clone size: many
V gene: TRBV9
J gene: TRBJ2-1
D gene: .
CDR3 DNA: TGTGCCAGCAGCGTAGTTGAGACCCTCAATGAGCAGTTCTTC
CDR3 protein: CASSVVETLNEQFF

clone size: few
V gene: TRBV12-3/TRBV12-4
J gene: TRBJ2-3
D gene: .
CDR3 DNA: TGTGCCAGCGGGCTTGGGTCTAGCACAGATACGCAGTATTTT
CDR3 protein: CASGLGSSTDTQYF

clone size: .
V gene: TRBV7-9
J gene: TRBJ2-1
D gene: .
CDR3 DNA: TGTGCCAGCAGCTTAGTTGGGACAAACTACAATGAGCAGTTCTTC
CDR3 protein: CASSLVGTNYNEQFF

clone size: few
V gene: TRBV7-8
J gene: TRBJ2-5
D gene: .
CDR3 DNA: TGTGCCAGCAGCTTAGTTGCAGGGGAGGCCCAAGAGACCCAGTACTTC
CDR3 protein: CASSLVAGEAQETQYF

clone size: .
V gene: TRBV7-9
J gene: TRBJ2-1
D gene: TRBD1
CDR3 DNA: TGTGCCAGCAGGACAGGGTGGTCTGAGCAGTTCTTC
CDR3 protein: CASRTGWSEQFF

clone size: .
V gene: TRBV7-2
J gene: TRBJ1-2
D gene: TRBD1
CDR3 DNA: TGTGCCAGCAGCACACGGACAGGGGGTGTCTATGGCTACACCTTC
CDR3 protein: CASSTRTGGVYGYTF

clone size: .
V gene: TRBV7-9
J gene: TRBJ2-1
D gene: TRBD2
CDR3 DNA: TGTGCCAGCAGCTTAGGGGGCCTAGCGGGGAATGAGCAGTTCTTC
CDR3 protein: CASSLGGLAGNEQFF

clone size: .
V gene: TRBV12-5
J gene: TRBJ2-5
D gene: TRBD1
CDR3 DNA: TGTGCTAGTGGTTTGGGAGACAGGGGTAGCGGTGAGACCCAGTACTTC
CDR3 protein: CASGLGDRGSGETQYF

clone size: few
V gene: TRBV12-3/TRBV12-4
J gene: TRBJ2-7
D gene: TRBD1
CDR3 DNA: TGTGCCAGCACCGAGGGGGCACGAGCCTACGAGCAGTACTTC
CDR3 protein: CASTEGARAYEQYF

clone size: .
V gene: TRBV7-9
J gene: TRBJ2-3
D gene: TRBD2
CDR3 DNA: TGTGCCAGCAGCCCCTGGACTAGCGGCAAGACAGATACGCAGTATTTT
CDR3 protein: CASSPWTSGKTDTQYF

clone size: few
V gene: TRBV4-1
J gene: TRBJ2-5
D gene: .
CDR3 DNA: TGCGCCAGCAGCCAAGAAGGACGGTACCAAGAGACCCAGTACTTC
CDR3 protein: CASSQEGRYQETQYF

clone size: few
V gene: TRBV29-1
J gene: TRBJ2-7
D gene: .
CDR3 DNA: TGCACCACAGGACAGGGAGGGATAGACGAGCAGTACTTC
CDR3 protein: CTTGQGGIDEQYF

clone size: few
V gene: TRBV20-1
J gene: TRBJ2-3
D gene: .
CDR3 DNA: TGCAGCGCTGAGAGGGGAGACCATAGCACAGATACGCAGTATTTT
CDR3 protein: CSAERGDHSTDTQYF

clone size: .
V gene: TRBV6-5
J gene: TRBJ2-7
D gene: .
CDR3 DNA: TGTGCCAGCAGTTGGGGAGCCGGGACCTCCTACGAGCAGTACTTC
CDR3 protein: CASSWGAGTSYEQYF

clone size: many
V gene: TRBV29-1
J gene: TRBJ2-1
D gene: .
CDR3 DNA: TGCAGCGTTGAGGGGTGGGACTCCTACAATGAGCAGTTCTTC
CDR3 protein: CSVEGWDSYNEQFF

clone size: few
V gene: TRBV27
J gene: TRBJ2-7
D gene: TRBD1
CDR3 DNA: TGTGCCAGCGGTATACAGGGGCACGAGCAGTACTTC
CDR3 protein: CASGIQGHEQYF

clone size: few
V gene: TRBV6-2/TRBV6-3
J gene: TRBJ2-2
D gene: TRBD1
CDR3 DNA: TGTGCCAGCAAAATCCTCGGCGTGGACAGGGGCAGTGGGACGAACACCGGGGAGCTGTTTTTT
CDR3 protein: CASKILGVDRGSGTNTGELFF

clone size: .
V gene: TRBV20-1
J gene: TRBJ2-7
D gene: .
CDR3 DNA: TGCAGTGCTAGAATGGGGCGGCACGTCTCCTACGAGCAGTACTTC
CDR3 protein: CSARMGRHVSYEQYF

clone size: few
V gene: TRBV2
J gene: TRBJ2-1
D gene: TRBD2
CDR3 DNA: TGTGCCAGCACGGGGGGGGACATCCCCTACAATGAGCAGTTCTTC
CDR3 protein: CASTGGDIPYNEQFF

clone size: .
V gene: TRBV2
J gene: TRBJ2-1
D gene: TRBD2
CDR3 DNA: TGTGCCAGCAGTGCGGGACTAGCGGGTGAGCAGTTCTTC
CDR3 protein: CASSAGLAGEQFF

clone size: .
V gene: TRBV20-1
J gene: TRBJ2-4
D gene: TRBD2
CDR3 DNA: TGCAGTGTCCTCCGGGCGGGGGATAACATTCAGTACTTC
CDR3 protein: CSVLRAGDNIQYF

clone size: .
V gene: TRBV7-2
J gene: TRBJ2-3
D gene: TRBD2
CDR3 DNA: TGTGCCAGCAGCTTAGGCAGGGCGGGGGGCGGCATGCATACGCAGTATTTT
CDR3 protein: CASSLGRAGGGMHTQYF

clone size: .
V gene: TRBV7-2
J gene: TRBJ2-3
D gene: TRBD2
CDR3 DNA: TGTGCCAGCAACTCACCGAGCGGGGGCCGCACAGATACGCAGTATTTT
CDR3 protein: CASNSPSGGRTDTQYF

clone size: .
V gene: TRBV7-9
J gene: TRBJ2-5
D gene: .
CDR3 DNA: TGTGCCAGCAGCTTATTTAGCGACCAAGAGACCCAGTACTTC
CDR3 protein: CASSLFSDQETQYF

clone size: .
V gene: TRBV12-3/TRBV12-4
J gene: TRBJ1-4
D gene: .
CDR3 DNA: TGTGCCAGCACCTATGGTGCCCAGGGTCTGAATGAAAAACTGTTTTTT
CDR3 protein: CASTYGAQGLNEKLFF

clone size: few
V gene: TRBV5-1
J gene: TRBJ2-3
D gene: .
CDR3 DNA: TGCGCCAGCAGCTTGGACTGGGGGCTTGGCACAGATACGCAGTATTTT
CDR3 protein: CASSLDWGLGTDTQYF

clone size: .
V gene: TRBV29-1
J gene: TRBJ2-2
D gene: .
CDR3 DNA: TGCAGCGTTGAACGGGGGCGGAACACCGGGGAGCTGTTTTTT
CDR3 protein: CSVERGRNTGELFF

clone size: .
V gene: TRBV11-2
J gene: TRBJ2-5
D gene: TRBD2
CDR3 DNA: TGTGCCAGCAGCTTGCCAACCCGCCTTGGCGGGGGGGCCCAGGAGACCCAGTACTTC
CDR3 protein: CASSLPTRLGGGAQETQYF

clone size: few
V gene: TRBV12-3/TRBV12-4
J gene: TRBJ2-1
D gene: TRBD1
CDR3 DNA: TGTGCCAGCAGAGGACAGGTCGGATCCTACAATGAGCAGTTCTTC
CDR3 protein: CASRGQVGSYNEQFF

clone size: once
V gene: TRBV20-1
J gene: TRBJ2-7
D gene: TRBD2
CDR3 DNA: TGCAGTGCTAACCTAGCGGGGGGGCCGACCGAGCAGTACTTC
CDR3 protein: CSANLAGGPTEQYF

clone size: .
V gene: TRBV11-2
J gene: TRBJ2-3
D gene: .
CDR3 DNA: TGTGCCAGCAGCCAACATGTAGGGGCTGTAACAGATACGCAGTATTTT
CDR3 protein: CASSQHVGAVTDTQYF